The rows below give T cell receptor beta chains drawn from one sample of a study of CD8+ T cells in alopecia areata. Repertoires were generated with immunoSEQ multiplex PCR, while TCRdb's copy carries only in-frame clones and drops some. Of some 120,000 clones listed, 47% are singletons. Sequencing was carried out using NKG2D-low CD8+ T cells sorted from blood. These receptors came from a human donor with alopecia areata. Each CDR3 is given with its conserved first and last residue. Each record gives: clone size, D gene, J gene, V gene, CDR3 DNA, CDR3 protein. D genes are given only for firm matches. Part of the rows lack a size; the others show once, few, many or a class for expanded clones.

size: -
D: -
J: TRBJ1-5
V: TRBV7-2
DNA: TGTGCCAGCAGCTTAGATAGCAATCAGCCCCAGCATTTT
CDR3: CASSLDSNQPQHF

size: few
D: TRBD1
J: TRBJ1-5
V: TRBV28
DNA: TGTGCCACGAACAGGGGTCGGGGTCAGCCCCAGCATTTT
CDR3: CATNRGRGQPQHF

size: few
D: -
J: TRBJ2-2
V: TRBV29-1
DNA: TGCAGCGTTAGGTCGATTCCGGACACCGGGGAGCTGTTTTTT
CDR3: CSVRSIPDTGELFF

size: -
D: -
J: TRBJ1-5
V: TRBV4-1
DNA: TGCGCCAGCAGCCAAGAGGGGGGAGAGCAGCCCCAGCATTTT
CDR3: CASSQEGGEQPQHF

size: -
D: TRBD2
J: TRBJ2-2
V: TRBV29-1
DNA: TGCAGCGTCGCCGGGGGAGGGCACACCGGGGAGCTGTTTTTT
CDR3: CSVAGGGHTGELFF

size: -
D: -
J: TRBJ1-5
V: TRBV7-9
DNA: TGTGCCAGCAGCTTAGTTGGCCAGGGGACCCCATCCCAGCATTTT
CDR3: CASSLVGQGTPSQHF

size: -
D: TRBD2
J: TRBJ2-1
V: TRBV4-3
DNA: TGCGCCAGCAGCCAAGATTCGGGAGGGCCTGGGAATGAGCAGTTCTTC
CDR3: CASSQDSGGPGNEQFF

size: -
D: -
J: TRBJ1-2
V: TRBV9
DNA: TGTGCCAGCAGCGCAACAGGGAGTGGCTACACCTTC
CDR3: CASSATGSGYTF

size: few
D: -
J: TRBJ2-4
V: TRBV7-9
DNA: TGTGCCAGCAGCTTCGACAGTCACAAAAACATTCAGTACTTC
CDR3: CASSFDSHKNIQYF

size: -
D: TRBD2
J: TRBJ2-7
V: TRBV29-1
DNA: TGCAGCGTTCACCAGGGACTAGCGGGGGGAGAGCAGTACTTC
CDR3: CSVHQGLAGGEQYF

size: -
D: TRBD1
J: TRBJ1-2
V: TRBV29-1
DNA: TGCAGCGTTCGGACAGGAGGACTATATGGCTACACCTTC
CDR3: CSVRTGGLYGYTF

size: few
D: -
J: TRBJ2-7
V: TRBV29-1
DNA: TGCAGCGTTGAAAGGTTAGGGCTCTACGAGCAGTACTTC
CDR3: CSVERLGLYEQYF

size: -
D: -
J: TRBJ2-1
V: TRBV30
DNA: TGTGCCTGGAGGAAGGCGAGCTCCTACAATGAGCAGTTCTTC
CDR3: CAWRKASSYNEQFF

size: -
D: -
J: TRBJ2-3
V: TRBV29-1
DNA: TGCAGCGCCCCAGGGGGGGGGCGCTCAGATACGCAGTATTTT
CDR3: CSAPGGGRSDTQYF

size: -
D: -
J: TRBJ2-5
V: TRBV27
DNA: TGTGCCAGCACCCGTATCGCTAGCGTGACCGAGACCCAGTACTTC
CDR3: CASTRIASVTETQYF

size: -
D: -
J: TRBJ2-7
V: TRBV29-1
DNA: TGCAGCGTTGAAGTCAGGCCCTACGAGCAGTACTTC
CDR3: CSVEVRPYEQYF

size: once
D: TRBD2
J: TRBJ2-1
V: TRBV30
DNA: TGTGCCTGGAGTGCCCCCTCGGCTAGCGGCTACTACAATGAGCAGTTCTTC
CDR3: CAWSAPSASGYYNEQFF

size: -
D: -
J: TRBJ2-7
V: TRBV4-3
DNA: TGCGCCAGCAGCCAAGATCGGTTGCGGGAGCAGTACTTC
CDR3: CASSQDRLREQYF

size: -
D: -
J: TRBJ2-7
V: TRBV28
DNA: TGTGCCAGCACTGGGGTGGCGAAGGTAGACGAGCAGTACTTC
CDR3: CASTGVAKVDEQYF

size: -
D: -
J: TRBJ2-7
V: TRBV28
DNA: TGTGCCAGCAGGCCCACAGGGGACTACTACGAGCAGTACTTC
CDR3: CASRPTGDYYEQYF

size: -
D: -
J: TRBJ2-1
V: TRBV5-1
DNA: TGCGCCAGCAGCTTGGTCCCAAACCATGAGCAGTTCTTC
CDR3: CASSLVPNHEQFF

size: -
D: TRBD1
J: TRBJ2-4
V: TRBV29-1
DNA: TGCAGCGTTGTTTCGGGACAGACAAACATTCAGTACTTC
CDR3: CSVVSGQTNIQYF

size: -
D: -
J: TRBJ1-1
V: TRBV7-9
DNA: TGTGCCAGCAGCCGTGAGACTGAAGCTTTCTTT
CDR3: CASSRETEAFF

size: -
D: TRBD2
J: TRBJ2-5
V: TRBV13
DNA: TGTGCCAGCAGCTTAGCCGGGAGGGCAGCGGGATCGAAGACCCAGTACTTC
CDR3: CASSLAGRAAGSKTQYF

size: few
D: -
J: TRBJ2-5
V: TRBV23-1
DNA: TGCGCCAGCAGTAGGCATAGGTTCGAGACCCAGTACTTC
CDR3: CASSRHRFETQYF

size: -
D: TRBD1
J: TRBJ2-1
V: TRBV29-1
DNA: TGCAGCGTGGATGACAGGGTGGTCTTC
CDR3: CSVDDRVVF

size: few
D: -
J: TRBJ1-2
V: TRBV29-1
DNA: TGCAGCGTTGAAGACTTGTATGGCTACACCTTC
CDR3: CSVEDLYGYTF

size: -
D: -
J: TRBJ2-2
V: TRBV9
DNA: TGTGCCAGCGGGGTTGATATCGCCGGGGAGCTGTTTTTT
CDR3: CASGVDIAGELFF

size: few
D: TRBD2
J: TRBJ2-7
V: TRBV29-1
DNA: TGCAGCGTCGGGGGGTCGGACTCCTTCTACGAGCAGTACTTC
CDR3: CSVGGSDSFYEQYF

size: -
D: TRBD2
J: TRBJ2-1
V: TRBV29-1
DNA: TGCAGCGTTGAAGACCTCCAGGGACTAGCCGAGTATGAGCAGTTCTTC
CDR3: CSVEDLQGLAEYEQFF

size: few
D: TRBD1
J: TRBJ2-5
V: TRBV28
DNA: TGTGCCAGCAGCACGACAGGGGGAGAGACCCAGTACTTC
CDR3: CASSTTGGETQYF

size: -
D: TRBD2
J: TRBJ2-2
V: TRBV29-1
DNA: TGCAGCGCTACTAGCGGGAGAAACACCGGGGAGCTGTTTTTT
CDR3: CSATSGRNTGELFF

size: -
D: -
J: TRBJ2-7
V: TRBV7-6
DNA: TGTGCCAGCAGCTCCCATTCGGAGGATTTCTCCGAGCAGTACTTC
CDR3: CASSSHSEDFSEQYF

size: -
D: -
J: TRBJ2-1
V: TRBV11-2
DNA: TGTGCCAGCAGCAGCGTCCCTTCCTACAATGAGCAGTTCTTC
CDR3: CASSSVPSYNEQFF

size: few
D: -
J: TRBJ2-1
V: TRBV29-1
DNA: TGCAGCGTCCCATCGGACGGGGGTGAGCAGTTCTTC
CDR3: CSVPSDGGEQFF

size: -
D: -
J: TRBJ2-2
V: TRBV9
DNA: TGTGCCAGCTGCGTAGGGGACATCTACACCGGGGAGCTGTTTTTT
CDR3: CASCVGDIYTGELFF

size: -
D: -
J: TRBJ2-3
V: TRBV14
DNA: TGTGCCAGCAGCCAATCAGATACGCAGTATTTT
CDR3: CASSQSDTQYF

size: -
D: -
J: TRBJ2-1
V: TRBV5-6
DNA: TGTGCCAGCAGCTTGGGCGGAGGTGAGCAGTTCTTC
CDR3: CASSLGGGEQFF

size: few
D: -
J: TRBJ2-7
V: TRBV4-1
DNA: TGCGCCAGCAGCCCGAGGGGGGATTCAGGGGGCGAGCAGTACTTC
CDR3: CASSPRGDSGGEQYF

size: -
D: TRBD1
J: TRBJ1-2
V: TRBV4-1
DNA: TGCGCCAGCAGCTTCGGGACAGGGGGCTATGGCTACACCTTC
CDR3: CASSFGTGGYGYTF

size: -
D: -
J: TRBJ2-1
V: TRBV11-2
DNA: TGTGCCAGCAGCCAAAACCTGGGGGAGCCCCAGTTCTTC
CDR3: CASSQNLGEPQFF

size: few
D: TRBD1
J: TRBJ1-1
V: TRBV29-1
DNA: TGCAGCGTCACAGGGGGCTTTGAAGCTTTCTTT
CDR3: CSVTGGFEAFF

size: few
D: -
J: TRBJ2-5
V: TRBV29-1
DNA: TGCAGCGTTGAAGATCGAGACGAAATGGAGACCCAGTACTTC
CDR3: CSVEDRDEMETQYF

size: few
D: -
J: TRBJ2-1
V: TRBV29-1
DNA: TGCAGCGTCCCCCATGGATCCAGCAATGAGCAGTTCTTC
CDR3: CSVPHGSSNEQFF

size: few
D: TRBD2
J: TRBJ2-3
V: TRBV30
DNA: TGTGCGTTTGGATCGGCCGGGCTAGCGGAAAACACAGATACGCAGTATTTT
CDR3: CAFGSAGLAENTDTQYF

size: -
D: TRBD1
J: TRBJ1-1
V: TRBV11-2
DNA: TGTGCCAGCAGCTTCCCCAGGGGGCAACGGGACACTGAAGCTTTCTTT
CDR3: CASSFPRGQRDTEAFF

size: few
D: -
J: TRBJ1-2
V: TRBV7-9
DNA: TGTGCCAGCAGCTTCCGGGACGACAGCTATGGCTACACCTTC
CDR3: CASSFRDDSYGYTF

size: few
D: TRBD1
J: TRBJ2-5
V: TRBV14
DNA: TGTGCCAGCAGTCAAGGGACAGGGGGAGAGACCCAGTACTTC
CDR3: CASSQGTGGETQYF

size: -
D: -
J: TRBJ1-5
V: TRBV30
DNA: TGTGCCTGGAGTGGGGCAGCCTACAAGGAGCCCCAGCATTTT
CDR3: CAWSGAAYKEPQHF

size: few
D: TRBD1
J: TRBJ2-2
V: TRBV28
DNA: TGTGCCAGCCTTATTGGGGGCCAGGGGGTACCCACCGGGGAGCTGTTTTTT
CDR3: CASLIGGQGVPTGELFF

size: -
D: TRBD2
J: TRBJ2-1
V: TRBV28
DNA: TGTGCCAGCAGTTTAAGAGCGGGAGATCACAATGAGCAGTTCTTC
CDR3: CASSLRAGDHNEQFF

size: -
D: TRBD2
J: TRBJ2-5
V: TRBV29-1
DNA: TGCAGCGTTGATCGACTAGCGGGACCGCAAGAGACCCAGTACTTC
CDR3: CSVDRLAGPQETQYF